This T cell receptor beta chain was found in a study of CD8 T cells in Susac syndrome. Findings and caveats of the study: TCR sequencing and HLA analysis covered a relatively small number of individuals.

As to this clonotype: Its matching antigen is unknown.

A quantity of about 0.5 to 1 ug RNA underwent reverse transcription using random hexamers. By means of immunoSEQ multiplex PCR, TCR beta CDR3 spanning 54 Vbeta and 13 Jbeta underwent amplification. Each CDR3 protein is one row after TCRdb ran MiXCR on the immunoSEQ multiplex PCR reads. The data show about 150,000 distinct CDR3 sequences, with about 94% seen just once and roughly 0.2% held by the top ten. CD8+ and CD4+ T cells circulating in blood were sequenced for TCR beta. Negative isolation was used for CD8+ and CD4+ T cells, and FACS enrichment was applied to TEMRA cells. The clonotype originates from a human donor with multiple sclerosis. Sequencing used CD8+ T cells from PBMCs.

The CDR3 nucleotides are TGTGCCATCAGTGAAGGGTCCAGTTCCTACGAGCAGTACTTC. Translating it yields CAISEGSSSYEQYF. The chain joins TRBV10-3 to TRBJ2-7, with D hard to call. This CDR3 spans 14 amino acids. Germline values: CDR1 ENHRY, CDR2 SYGVKD. The V gene lost 3 bases and the J gene lost 1 base, with 10 bases spanning the gap.